This T cell receptor beta chain stems from a study of control samples from healthy donors and cancer patients. Profiling relied on immunoSEQ multiplex PCR, and the TCRdb table lists in-frame clones only, not all of them. The sample yields about 170,000 clones, around nine tenths seen once. Trimming at V came to 1 base and at J to 3 bases, leaving 11 bases not matched to a gene. Germline CDR1 LGHDT, CDR2 YNNKEL (reference sequence). The CDR3 has 19 residues. This clonotype originated in a woman in her 30s in good health. The sample consisted of blood. The V gene is TRBV3-1 (or the pseudogene TRBV3-2), the J gene TRBJ2-1; 11 bases are shared with TRBD2. The CDR3 is CASSQVARGTSGRYNEQFF. DNA of the CDR3: TGTGCCAGCAGCCAAGTCGCGCGGGGGACTAGCGGCCGCTACAATGAGCAGTTCTTC.